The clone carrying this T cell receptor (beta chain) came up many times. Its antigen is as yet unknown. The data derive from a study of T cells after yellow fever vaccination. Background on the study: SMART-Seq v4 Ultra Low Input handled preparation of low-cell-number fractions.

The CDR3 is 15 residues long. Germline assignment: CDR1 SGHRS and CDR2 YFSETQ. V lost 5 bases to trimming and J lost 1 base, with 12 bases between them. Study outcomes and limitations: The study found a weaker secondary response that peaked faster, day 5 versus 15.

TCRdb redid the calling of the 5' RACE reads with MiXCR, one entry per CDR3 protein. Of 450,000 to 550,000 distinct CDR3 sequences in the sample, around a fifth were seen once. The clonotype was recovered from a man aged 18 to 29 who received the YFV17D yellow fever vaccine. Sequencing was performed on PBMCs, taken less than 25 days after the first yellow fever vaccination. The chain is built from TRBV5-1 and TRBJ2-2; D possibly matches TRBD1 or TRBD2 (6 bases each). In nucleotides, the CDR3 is TGCGCCAGCAGTGCCGGGGGCGGGAACACCGGGGAGCTGTTTTTT. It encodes CASSAGGGNTGELFF.